The 6 T cell receptor beta chains given below trace back to one sample, sequenced in a study of T cell changes during pregnancy in multiple sclerosis. Assay used: immunoSEQ multiplex PCR; TCRdb lists only in-frame clones, some missing. The repertoire consists of approximately 40,000 clones, with 80% to 95% occurring once and the leading ten covering 0.7%. The material sequenced was CD4+ T cells from peripheral blood mononuclear cells, taken before pregnancy. All receptors derive from a female donor with multiple sclerosis, enrolled in a pregnancy study.

The V gene is TRBV7-9, the J gene TRBJ2-5; TRBD2 matches 9 bases. V trimming: 5 bases; J trimming: 5 bases; junction bases outside the gene matches: 9. This CDR3 is built from 15 residues. Germline V CDR1 and CDR2: SEHNR, FQNEAQ (reference sequence). CDR3 loop: CASSPLAGGRETQYF. The CDR3 DNA reads as TGTGCCAGCAGCCCACTTGCGGGGGGGCGGGAGACCCAGTACTTC.

The J gene is TRBJ2-3, the V gene TRBV29-1; 7 nucleotides match TRBD1. This CDR3 has 14 residues. Trimming cost V 1 base and J 2 bases; bases outside gene matches: 3. Germline CDR1 SQVTM, CDR2 ANQGSEA. This CDR3 is CSVEGQGVTDTQYF. Written as DNA, the CDR3 is TGCAGCGTTGAAGGACAGGGCGTCACAGATACGCAGTATTTT.

This clone was detected once. The chain has TRBV19 and TRBJ2-4; TRBD2 agrees at 7 bases. This CDR3 region has 18 residues. Trimming at V came to 1 base and at J to 0 bases, leaving 9 bases not matched to a gene. Germline V CDR1 and CDR2: LNHDA, SQIVND (reference sequence). The CDR3 loop is CASSIGIGEGIAKNIQYF. In DNA form, the CDR3 reads TGTGCCAGTAGTATAGGGATTGGGGAGGGCATAGCCAAAAACATTCAGTACTTC. Together with reference TRBV19 and TRBJ2-4, the CDR3 gives the full variable domain: DGGITQSPKYLFRKEGQNVTLSCEQNLNHDAMYWYRQDPGQGLRLIYYSQIVNDFQKGDIAEGYSVSREKKESFPLTVTSAQKNPTAFYLCASSIGIGEGIAKNIQYFGAGTRLSVL.

The V call is TRBV7-2, the J call TRBJ1-5; unclear D gene. This CDR3 region has 13 residues. Germline lookup yields CDR1 SGHTA and CDR2 FQGNSA. V was trimmed by 4 bases and J by 2 bases, leaving 6 bases between them. The CDR3 nucleotides are TGTGCCAGCAGCTCCTCAGGCAATCAGCCCCAGCATTTT. Amino acids: CASSSSGNQPQHF.

The rearrangement links TRBV6-6 to TRBJ1-6, with a weak D call TRBD1 (5 bases). V lost 7 bases and J lost 6, with 16 bases in between. The V gene's germline CDR1 is MNHNY and CDR2 SVGAGI (reference sequence). The CDR3 consists of 15 residues. The CDR3 nucleotides are TGTGCCAGCATCTCGTCCACGGGGGGTAATTCACCCCTCCACTTT. Protein: CASISSTGGNSPLHF.

V is TRBV6-5 and J is TRBJ2-1; the match to TRBD2 covers 8 bases. The V and J ends lost 6 bases and 8 bases, in that order; junction bases with no gene match: 12. The CDR3 is 15 amino acids. Germline CDR1 MNHEY, CDR2 SVGAGI. CDR3 in amino acids: CASRRQGTSLDEQFF. The DNA of the CDR3 is TGTGCCAGCAGACGACAAGGGACTAGTTTGGATGAGCAGTTCTTC.